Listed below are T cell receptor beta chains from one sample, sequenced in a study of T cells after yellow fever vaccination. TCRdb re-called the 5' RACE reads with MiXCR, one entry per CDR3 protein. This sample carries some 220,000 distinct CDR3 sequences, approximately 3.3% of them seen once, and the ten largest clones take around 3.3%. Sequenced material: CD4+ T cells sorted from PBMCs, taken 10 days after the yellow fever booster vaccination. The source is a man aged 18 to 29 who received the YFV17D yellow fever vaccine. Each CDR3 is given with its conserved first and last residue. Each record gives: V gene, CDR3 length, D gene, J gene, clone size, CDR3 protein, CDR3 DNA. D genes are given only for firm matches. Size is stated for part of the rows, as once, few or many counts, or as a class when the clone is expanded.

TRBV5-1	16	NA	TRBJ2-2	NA	CASSLGLTANTGELFF	TGCGCCAGCAGCTTGGGATTGACAGCGAACACCGGGGAGCTGTTTTTT
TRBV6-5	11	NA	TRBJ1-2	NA	CAAFGVSGYTF	TGTGCCGCGTTTGGCGTGTCTGGCTACACCTTC
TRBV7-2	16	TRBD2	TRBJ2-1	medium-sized	CASSAGRVESYNEQFF	TGTGCCAGCAGCGCCGGGAGGGTCGAATCCTACAATGAGCAGTTCTTC
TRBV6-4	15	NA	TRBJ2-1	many	CASSPRVGAWNEQFF	TGTGCCAGCAGTCCCCGGGTGGGTGCTTGGAATGAGCAGTTCTTC
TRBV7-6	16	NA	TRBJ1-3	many	CASSKGQSFGGNTIYF	TGTGCCAGCAGCAAAGGTCAGAGCTTCGGTGGAAACACCATATATTTT
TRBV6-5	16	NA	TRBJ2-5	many	CASSYSGLPPWETQYF	TGTGCCAGCAGTTACTCCGGGTTACCCCCTTGGGAGACCCAGTACTTC
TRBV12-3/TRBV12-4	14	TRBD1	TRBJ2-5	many	CASSSQGVQETQYF	TGTGCCAGCAGTTCTCAGGGGGTCCAAGAGACCCAGTACTTC
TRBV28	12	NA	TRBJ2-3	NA	CASRQGSGTQYF	TGTGCCAGCAGACAGGGAAGTGGTACGCAGTATTTT
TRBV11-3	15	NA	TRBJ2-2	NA	CASSLSGSSTGELFF	TGTGCCAGCAGCTTATCCGGGTCGAGCACCGGGGAGCTGTTTTTT
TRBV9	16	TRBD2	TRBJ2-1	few	CASSPTPGLGDNEQFF	TGTGCCAGCAGCCCGACACCGGGACTAGGGGACAATGAGCAGTTCTTC
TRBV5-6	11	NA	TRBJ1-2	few	CASSFGYGYTF	TGTGCCAGCAGCTTCGGGTATGGCTACACCTTC
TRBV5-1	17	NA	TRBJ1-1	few	CASSLEPRYHWDTEAFF	TGCGCCAGCAGCTTGGAGCCACGGTACCATTGGGACACTGAAGCTTTCTTT
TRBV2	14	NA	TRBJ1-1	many	CASREDGHSTEAFF	TGTGCCAGCCGTGAGGACGGACACAGCACTGAAGCTTTCTTT
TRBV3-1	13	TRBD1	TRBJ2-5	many	CASGVQGTHPGYF	TGTGCCAGCGGGGTACAGGGGACCCACCCTGGGTACTTC
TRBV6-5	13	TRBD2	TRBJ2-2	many	CATIGLAPGELFF	TGTGCCACCATAGGACTAGCGCCCGGGGAGCTGTTTTTT
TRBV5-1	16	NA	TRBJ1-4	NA	CASSLGLPEGGEKLFF	TGCGCCAGCAGCTTGGGATTACCTGAGGGTGGTGAAAAACTGTTTTTT
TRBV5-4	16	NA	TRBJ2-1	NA	CASSRRRLVVDNEQFF	TGTGCCAGCAGCCGGAGGCGGCTAGTGGTAGACAATGAGCAGTTCTTC
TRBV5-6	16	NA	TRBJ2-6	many	CASSLRTASGANVLTF	TGTGCCAGCAGCCTTCGGACGGCATCTGGGGCCAACGTCCTGACTTTC
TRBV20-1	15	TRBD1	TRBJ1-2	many	CSACNLGQGDYGYTF	TGCAGTGCCTGTAACCTAGGACAGGGGGACTATGGCTACACCTTC
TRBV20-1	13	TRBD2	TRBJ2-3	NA	CSAPSGGLNTQYF	TGCAGTGCCCCCAGCGGGGGGCTTAATACGCAGTATTTT
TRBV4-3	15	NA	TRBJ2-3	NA	CASSRRGGGTDTQYF	TGCGCCAGCAGCCGACGGGGCGGGGGCACAGATACGCAGTATTTT
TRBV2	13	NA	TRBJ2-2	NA	CASSEEKGGELFF	TGTGCCAGCAGTGAAGAGAAGGGAGGGGAGCTGTTTTTT
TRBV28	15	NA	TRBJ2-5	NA	CASSFAGLGKETQYF	TGTGCCAGCAGTTTTGCGGGTTTGGGCAAAGAGACCCAGTACTTC
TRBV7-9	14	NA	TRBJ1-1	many	CASSLVRLYPEAFF	TGTGCCAGCAGCTTAGTACGGCTGTACCCTGAAGCTTTCTTT
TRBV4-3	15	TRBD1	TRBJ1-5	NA	CASSQDATGGQPQHF	TGCGCCAGCAGCCAAGATGCGACAGGGGGTCAGCCCCAGCATTTT
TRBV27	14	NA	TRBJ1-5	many	CASSLAVSGGPQHF	TGTGCCAGCAGTTTAGCGGTGTCGGGAGGGCCCCAGCATTTT
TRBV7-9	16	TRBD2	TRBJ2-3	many	CASRPQVAGYTDTQYF	TGTGCCAGCAGACCTCAGGTAGCGGGGTACACAGATACGCAGTATTTT
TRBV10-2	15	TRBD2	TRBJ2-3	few	CASRTSGGSTDTQYF	TGCGCCAGCAGGACTAGCGGGGGCAGCACAGATACGCAGTATTTT
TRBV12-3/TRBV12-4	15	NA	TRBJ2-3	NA	CASRSDRPSTDTQYF	TGTGCCAGCAGGAGCGACAGACCTAGCACAGATACGCAGTATTTT
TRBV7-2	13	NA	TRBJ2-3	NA	CASSVSFADTQYF	TGTGCCAGCAGCGTCTCGTTTGCAGATACGCAGTATTTT
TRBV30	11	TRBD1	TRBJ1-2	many	CAWSTGDRFTF	TGTGCCTGGAGTACGGGGGACAGATTCACCTTC